What follows describes a single TCR beta chain. The CDR3 spans 15 residues. J lost 4 bases, V lost 4 bases, and 8 bases had no gene match. CDR1 and CDR2 from the germline V gene are SGHNT and YYREEE (reference sequence). Up to 2 weeks before entering the study, exposed participants had met a COVID-19 case. These data are taken from a study of blood T cell repertoires in COVID-19. Study-level background: Sites across the United States, Italy and Spain contributed samples from acute and convalescent COVID-19. T cells, B-cell-depleted T cells, or PBMCs supplied cDNA or gDNA.

Original processing methods: It was from reference gene primer amplification that nucleated cell counts were estimated. TCRdb's table, derived via immunoSEQ multiplex PCR, lists solely in-frame clones and lacks some. V, J and clone size reflect that table, while D and trimming were determined from the DNA. In the table there are more than 300,000 clones, roughly 92% of which are singletons. The rearrangement uses TRBV5-4 and TRBJ1-2; 9 nucleotides align to TRBD1. This sequence originates from a middle-aged woman who had been exposed to COVID-19. The specimen sequenced was PBMCs or T cells enriched from blood (not recorded which). CDR3 residues: CASSPRDRAVYGYTF. The CDR3 coding sequence is TGTGCCAGCAGCCCCCGGGACAGGGCTGTCTATGGCTACACCTTC.